The 2 T cell receptor beta chains below come from one sample, sequenced in a study of T cells in localized non-small cell lung cancer. Here immunoSEQ multiplex PCR was the method, and the copy in TCRdb shows in-frame clones only, minus some. The sample has approximately 52,000 clones, about nine tenths seen once. Sequenced here: peripheral blood, sampled before any cancer treatment. Receptors were obtained from a male donor older than 55 with stage III squamous cell lung carcinoma.

A few counts support this clone. The chain carries TRBV6-5 and TRBJ2-7; 10 nucleotides align to TRBD1. V gave up 5 bases and J gave up 1 base; unmatched junction bases: 2. CDR1 MNHEY and CDR2 SVGAGI come from the germline V gene. The CDR3 is 14 residues long. This CDR3 reads CASSRQGASYEQYF. CDR3 DNA sequence: TGTGCCAGCAGTCGACAGGGGGCGTCCTACGAGCAGTACTTC.

This sequence joins TRBV28 and TRBJ1-2; D call uncertain. Germline CDR1 MDHEN, CDR2 SYDVKM. V was clipped by 7 bases and J by 2 bases, with 5 bases between them. The CDR3 is 11 residues long. As DNA, the CDR3 is TGTGCCAGCATGAGCAACTATGGCTACACCTTC. Translation: CASMSNYGYTF.